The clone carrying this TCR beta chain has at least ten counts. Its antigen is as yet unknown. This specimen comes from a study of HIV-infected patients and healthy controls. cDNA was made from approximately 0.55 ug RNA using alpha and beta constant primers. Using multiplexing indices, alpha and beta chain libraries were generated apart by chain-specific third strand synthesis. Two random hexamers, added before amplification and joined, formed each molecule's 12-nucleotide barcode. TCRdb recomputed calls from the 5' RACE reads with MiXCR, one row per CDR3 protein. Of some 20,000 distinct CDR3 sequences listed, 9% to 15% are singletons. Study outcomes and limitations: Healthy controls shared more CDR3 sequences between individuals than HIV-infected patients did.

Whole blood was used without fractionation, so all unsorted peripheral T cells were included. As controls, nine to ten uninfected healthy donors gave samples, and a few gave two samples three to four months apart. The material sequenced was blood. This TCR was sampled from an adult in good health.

In DNA form, the CDR3 reads TGTGCCAGCTCCCAACAGTCGGGGGTTGCCACAAATCAGCCCCAGCATTTT. Encoded protein: CASSQQSGVATNQPQHF. The chain couples TRBV18 to TRBJ1-5; D may be TRBD1 (5 bases). Per the germline V gene, CDR1 is KGHSH and CDR2 is LQKENI. The CDR3 consists of 17 residues. The V and J ends lost 6 bases and 4 bases respectively, with 22 bases between them.